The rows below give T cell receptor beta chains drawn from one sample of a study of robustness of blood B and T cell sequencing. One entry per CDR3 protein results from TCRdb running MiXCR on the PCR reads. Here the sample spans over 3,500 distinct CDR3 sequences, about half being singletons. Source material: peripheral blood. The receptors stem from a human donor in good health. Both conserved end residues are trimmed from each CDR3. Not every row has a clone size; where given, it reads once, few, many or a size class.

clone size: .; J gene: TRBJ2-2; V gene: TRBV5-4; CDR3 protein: ASSFYRTLGPGELF
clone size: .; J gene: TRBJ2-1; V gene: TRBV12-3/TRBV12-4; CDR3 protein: ASSLGSVAYNEQF
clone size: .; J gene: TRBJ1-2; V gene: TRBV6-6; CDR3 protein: ASSTQGGGYGYT
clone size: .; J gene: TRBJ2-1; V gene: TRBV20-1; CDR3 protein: SAREGTSSVNEQF
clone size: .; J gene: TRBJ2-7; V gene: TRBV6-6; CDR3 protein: ASSPGQGLYEQY
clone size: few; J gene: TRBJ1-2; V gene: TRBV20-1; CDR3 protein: SARVWDGYT
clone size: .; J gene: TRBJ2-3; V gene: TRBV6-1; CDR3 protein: ASAGPTDTQY
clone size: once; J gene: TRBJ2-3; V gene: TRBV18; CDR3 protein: ASSPREGALPDTQY
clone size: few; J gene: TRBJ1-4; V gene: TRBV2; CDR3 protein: ASSEERPVRNEKLF
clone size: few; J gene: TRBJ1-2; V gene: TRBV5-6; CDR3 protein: ASSPLSGSYGYT
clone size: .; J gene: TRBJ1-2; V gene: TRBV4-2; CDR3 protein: ASSTGGGSNYGYT
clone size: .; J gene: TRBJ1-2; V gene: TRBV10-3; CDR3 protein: AISESAQRVMVGYT
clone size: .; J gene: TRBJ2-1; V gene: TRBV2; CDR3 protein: ASSDGGSPYNEQF
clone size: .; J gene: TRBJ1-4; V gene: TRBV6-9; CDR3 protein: ASSYRSLNEKLF
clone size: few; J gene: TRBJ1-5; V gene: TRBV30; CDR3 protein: AWSVPGGNQPQH
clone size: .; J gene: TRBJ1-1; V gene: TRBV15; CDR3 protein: ATSRDTAYEAF
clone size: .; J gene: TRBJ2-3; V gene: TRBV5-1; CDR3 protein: ASRTASSTDTQY
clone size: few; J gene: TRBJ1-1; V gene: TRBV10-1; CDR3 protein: ASFPTNTEAF
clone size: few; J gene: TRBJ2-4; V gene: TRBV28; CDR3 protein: ASSPPRQRNIQY
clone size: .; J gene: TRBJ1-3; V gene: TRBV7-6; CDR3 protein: ASSLALGSGNTIY
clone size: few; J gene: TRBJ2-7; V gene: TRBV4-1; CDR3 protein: ASSQAGTSGSYEQY
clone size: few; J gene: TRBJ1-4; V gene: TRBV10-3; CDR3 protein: AISDGGSNEKLF
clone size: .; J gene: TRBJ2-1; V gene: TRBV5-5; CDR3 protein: ASSLLTSGTYNEQL
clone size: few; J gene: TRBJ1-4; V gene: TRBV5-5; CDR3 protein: ASSRTQGVANEKLF
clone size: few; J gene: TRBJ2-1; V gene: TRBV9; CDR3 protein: ASSVVAGGHNEQF
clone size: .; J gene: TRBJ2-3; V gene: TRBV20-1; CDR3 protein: SASAITDTQY
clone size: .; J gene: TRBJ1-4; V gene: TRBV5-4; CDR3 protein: ASSLKGTRVNEKLF
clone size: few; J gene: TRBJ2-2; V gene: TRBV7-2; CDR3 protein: ASSPGWTGELF
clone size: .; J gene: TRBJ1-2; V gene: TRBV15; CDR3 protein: ATSSERTGGNGYT
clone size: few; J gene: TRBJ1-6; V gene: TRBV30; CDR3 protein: AWSVRGNSPLH
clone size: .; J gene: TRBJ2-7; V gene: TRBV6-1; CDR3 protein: ASGPNRNEQY
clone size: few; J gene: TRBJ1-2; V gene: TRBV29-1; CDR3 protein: SVDEGKTGTLYGYT
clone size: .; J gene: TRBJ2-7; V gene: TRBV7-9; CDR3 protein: ASALGLAGNEEQY
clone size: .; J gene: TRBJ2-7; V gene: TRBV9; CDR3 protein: ASSVGLSGGLDEQY
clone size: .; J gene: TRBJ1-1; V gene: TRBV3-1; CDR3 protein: ASRRQGYNTEAF
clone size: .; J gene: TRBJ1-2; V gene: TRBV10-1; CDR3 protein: ASSGYT
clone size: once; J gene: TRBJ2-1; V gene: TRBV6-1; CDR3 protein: ASRTVYNEQF